The 30 T cell receptor beta chains below were found in one sample sequenced in a study of T cell responses to AZD1222 COVID-19 vaccine. Repertoires were generated with immunoSEQ multiplex PCR, while TCRdb's copy carries only in-frame clones and drops some. Here the sample spans about 200,000 clones, approximately 93% being singletons. The source material was peripheral blood, sampled 28 days after the second AZD1222 dose. The receptors come from an adult who received the AZD1222 COVID-19 vaccine.

CDR3 residues: CAISEWGDTGELFF. CDR3 coding DNA: TGTGCCATCAGTGAGTGGGGAGACACCGGGGAGCTGTTTTTT. This chain connects TRBV10-3 to TRBJ2-2; D is possibly TRBD2 (5 bases). Germline CDR1 ENHRY, CDR2 SYGVKD. V shed 1 base and J shed 3 bases, with 6 bases lying between them. This CDR3 region has 14 residues.

The chain couples TRBV5-1 to TRBJ1-1; the match to TRBD1 covers 9 bases. Germline V gene sequence: CDR1 SGHRS, CDR2 YFSETQ. The CDR3 contains 14 residues. Trimming took 3 bases from V and 5 from J; bases not matched to a gene: 5. The CDR3 sequence: CASSSGTGSTEAFF. The CDR3 nucleotides read TGCGCCAGCAGCTCCGGGACAGGGTCAACTGAAGCTTTCTTT.

This clone came up once. This chain connects TRBV6-4 to TRBJ2-1; possible D gene TRBD2, 6 bases. The CDR3 sequence is 16 residues long. V gave up 5 bases and J gave up 0 bases, with 14 bases separating them. CDR1 is MRHNA, CDR2 SNTAGT, per germline. CDR3 region: CASSPGSGSSYNEQFF. CDR3 DNA: TGTGCCAGCAGTCCTGGGTCCGGGAGCTCCTACAATGAGCAGTTCTTC.

The chain couples TRBV12-3 or TRBV12-4 to TRBJ2-3; perhaps TRBD2 as D (6 bases). V was cut by 10 bases and J by 2 bases, with 10 bases left in between. The CDR3 length is 12 residues. CDR3 sequence (DNA): TGTGCCACCGGGAGAACCACAGATACGCAGTATTTT. This encodes CATGRTTDTQYF.

The DNA of the CDR3 is TGCGCCAGCAGCCAAGAGATAGGGGACTATGGCTACACCTTC. This translates into CASSQEIGDYGYTF. J is TRBJ1-2 and V is TRBV4-3, with a tentative D call TRBD1 (5 bases). With 0 bases removed from V and 3 bases from J, the gap between germline ends came to 8 bases. Germline-derived CDR1 and CDR2 are LGHNA and YSLEER. The CDR3 length is 14 residues.

The chain has TRBV3-1 (or the pseudogene TRBV3-2) and TRBJ2-3; 11 positions agree with TRBD2. The germline V gene has CDR1 LGHDT and CDR2 YNNKEL (reference sequence). V was clipped by 0 bases and J by 1 base; unmatched bases: 6. This CDR3 spans 18 amino acids. The CDR3, as DNA: TGTGCCAGCAGCCAAGATCGGACTAGCGGGCGACGCACAGATACGCAGTATTTT. Protein: CASSQDRTSGRRTDTQYF.

The V gene is TRBV18, the J gene TRBJ1-3, with no clear D. This CDR3 spans 15 amino acids. Trimming cost V 5 bases and J 2 bases, with 13 bases left between them. Per germline, CDR1 KGHSH and CDR2 LQKENI. CDR3 in amino acids: CASSGYSATGNTIYF. CDR3 in DNA: TGTGCCAGCTCAGGGTATTCTGCGACTGGAAACACCATATATTTT.

This clone was seen a few times. The chain is built from TRBV7-6 and TRBJ2-3; D gene unclear. V lost 6 bases and J 3 bases, leaving 16 bases between the germline ends. Germline V gene lookup returns CDR1 SGHVS and CDR2 FNYEAQ. The CDR3 contains 15 residues. The DNA of the CDR3 is TGTGCCAGCAGTCCAGGCGGAGTGGGTACAGATACGCAGTATTTT. Protein sequence: CASSPGGVGTDTQYF.

The rearrangement uses TRBV6-1 and TRBJ2-7; D ambiguous. V lost 3 bases, J lost 6 bases, and 18 bases lay in between. Germline values: CDR1 MNHNS, CDR2 SASEGT. The CDR3 has 15 residues. The CDR3 DNA follows: TGTGCCAGCAGTGAGTCCTCGTTCCCGCAGGCCGAGCAGTACTTC. Amino acid sequence: CASSESSFPQAEQYF.

The chain joins TRBV18 to TRBJ1-2, with no clear D. This CDR3 spans 15 amino acids. The V gene's germline CDR1 is KGHSH and CDR2 LQKENI. Trimming cost V 2 bases and J 2 bases, with 12 bases left between them. CDR3 sequence: CASSPVSDWNYGYTF. In DNA, the CDR3 is TGTGCCAGCTCACCAGTCTCGGATTGGAACTATGGCTACACCTTC.

The V and J genes are TRBV6-1 and TRBJ2-7, with TRBD2 matching 10 bases. The germline gives CDR1 MNHNS, CDR2 SASEGT. Trimming removed 3 bases from V and 3 bases from J; junction bases left unmatched: 5. The CDR3 totals 15 residues. The CDR3 region is CASSEVASGSYEQYF. The CDR3 DNA reads as TGTGCCAGCAGTGAGGTGGCTAGCGGGAGCTACGAGCAGTACTTC.

V gene TRBV18 combines with J gene TRBJ2-5; 12 bases fit TRBD2. The CDR3 length is 14 residues. The junction had 5 bases not matched to a gene; V was cut back by 5 bases and J by 7 bases. Germline values: CDR1 KGHSH, CDR2 LQKENI. The CDR3 sequence: CASSRTSGEPTQYF. The CDR3 DNA sequence: TGTGCCAGCTCAAGGACTAGCGGGGAGCCGACCCAGTACTTC.

This clone has only one observation. The gene calls are TRBV11-2 and TRBJ1-6, with D hard to call. Germline V gene lookup returns CDR1 SGHAT and CDR2 FQNNGV. V lost 4 bases and J lost 6, with 16 bases in between. The CDR3 is made up of 16 amino acids. In DNA form, the CDR3 reads TGTGCCAGCAGCTCGTTCCCTTGGGGTCGTAATTCACCCCTCCACTTT. It translates to CASSSFPWGRNSPLHF.

The chain combines TRBV4-3 with TRBJ2-5; TRBD2 agrees at 8 bases. This CDR3 contains 16 residues. In germline, CDR1 is LGHNA, CDR2 YSLEER. Losses at the gene ends were 3 bases for V and 6 bases for J; bases not matched to a gene: 12. The CDR3 coding sequence is TGCGCCAGCAGCCAGGCCACCGGGACTAGTCTACAGACCCAGTACTTC. Its translation is CASSQATGTSLQTQYF.

This clone was seen only a few times. The chain is built from TRBV11-2 and TRBJ1-6; D not resolved. Trimming cost V 1 base and J 10 bases, with 11 bases left between them. CDR3 size: 14 residues. Germline V gives CDR1 SGHAT, CDR2 FQNNGV. CDR3 loop: CASSLVGYFSPLHF. The CDR3 DNA reads as TGTGCCAGCAGCTTAGTAGGCTACTTCTCACCCCTCCACTTT.

V gene TRBV7-8 combines with J gene TRBJ2-2, with 7 bases identical to TRBD1. Germline V gene lookup returns CDR1 SGHVS and CDR2 FQNEAQ. The V segment lost 3 bases and the J segment 0 bases; nucleotides outside the gene matches: 7. There are 17 residues in the CDR3. The CDR3 region has the DNA TGTGCCAGCAGCTTGGGCTCCGGGACAGCGAACACCGGGGAGCTGTTTTTT. Its protein product is CASSLGSGTANTGELFF.

The chain combines TRBV21-1 with TRBJ2-4; TRBD2 is taken as the D call from the table, unchecked against the DNA. TRBV21-1 is tagged as a pseudogene. The CDR3 length is 15 residues. Written as DNA, the CDR3 is TGTGCCAGCAGCTCGGCGGGAGGGCGAAGAAACATTCAGTACTTC. This translates into CASSSAGGRRNIQYF.

Note on this clone: The same CDR3 also results from other DNA sequences found in this sample. The rearrangement links TRBV10-1 to TRBJ1-6, with 7 positions matching TRBD1. J lost 6 bases, V lost 5 bases, and 1 base had no gene match. Germline assignment: CDR1 WNHNN and CDR2 SYGVQD (reference sequence). The CDR3 contains 13 residues. Here the CDR3 DNA reads TGCGCCAGCAGTCCAGGGGGTAATTCACCCCTCCACTTT. Its translation is CASSPGGNSPLHF.

With regard to this clone: One junction end disagrees with the germline gene, perhaps due to a read error. This chain connects TRBV7-7 to TRBJ2-6, with 10 positions matching TRBD1. Germline V gene sequence: CDR1 SSHAT, CDR2 FNYEAQ (reference sequence). The CDR3 covers 16 residues. The CDR3 loop is CASSLGTGAGANVLTF. CDR3 nucleotides: TGTGCTAGCAGCTTAGGGACAGGGGCTGGGGCCAACGTCCTGACTTTC.

V is TRBV19 and J is TRBJ2-1, with D perhaps TRBD2 (7 bases). Trimming took 3 bases from V and 9 from J, leaving 18 bases between them. Germline loops: CDR1 LNHDA, CDR2 SQIVND (reference sequence). The CDR3 runs to 15 residues. The DNA of the CDR3 is TGTGCCAGTAGTATCGCGGCGGGAGAGGGGGGTGAGCAGTTCTTC. Amino acid sequence: CASSIAAGEGGEQFF.

The chain couples TRBV4-1 to TRBJ2-7; D unresolved. CDR3 length equals 15 residues. V was clipped by 1 base and J by 2 bases, with 12 bases between them. The germline gives CDR1 MGHRA, CDR2 YSYEKL. The DNA of the CDR3 is TGCGCCAGCAGCCAAGGGAGCCTATCGGCCTACGAGCAGTACTTC. It yields the protein CASSQGSLSAYEQYF.

This chain joins TRBV11-2 and TRBJ2-1; D is unclear. The CDR3 extends over 15 amino acids. The V gene's germline CDR1 is SGHAT and CDR2 FQNNGV. The V and J ends lost 2 bases and 3 bases respectively, with 11 bases between them. This CDR3 reads CASSLRPDGYNEQFF. CDR3 coding DNA: TGTGCCAGCAGCTTACGGCCGGATGGCTACAATGAGCAGTTCTTC.

This chain links TRBV5-1 with TRBJ2-7; possible D gene TRBD1, 5 bases. In germline, CDR1 is SGHRS, CDR2 YFSETQ. V lost 0 bases and J lost 2, with 6 bases in between. CDR3 length: 13 amino acids. In DNA, the CDR3 is TGCGCCAGCAGCTTGGGGACAACCTACGAGCAGTACTTC. Protein product: CASSLGTTYEQYF.

The chain has TRBV5-4 and TRBJ1-6; TRBD1 matches 8 bases. V shed 1 base and J 9 bases; nucleotides not matched to a gene: 9. The germline V gene has CDR1 SGHNT and CDR2 YYREEE (reference sequence). This CDR3 region has 16 residues. DNA of the CDR3: TGTGCCAGCAGCTTGTGGGCAGGGGGCGCGAGTTCACCCCTCCACTTT. It codes for CASSLWAGGASSPLHF.

This chain uses TRBV27 with TRBJ1-4; TRBD1 matches 7 bases. J lost 14 bases, V lost 4 bases, and 13 bases had no gene match. The CDR3 totals 14 residues. In germline, CDR1 is MNHEY, CDR2 SMNVEV (reference sequence). This chain's CDR3 is CASSSTGSRGGLFF. As DNA, the CDR3 is TGTGCCAGCAGTTCCACAGGGTCCAGGGGGGGTCTGTTTTTT.

This clone was counted a few times. The V call is TRBV4-2, the J call TRBJ2-1, with D uncertain. Between the trimmed V and J ends, which lost 3 bases and 2 bases, there was a span of 14 bases. The CDR3 loop spans 16 amino acids. The V gene's germline CDR1 is LGHNA and CDR2 YNFKEQ. This CDR3 reads CASSQGRGFPYNEQFF. CDR3 nucleotides: TGTGCCAGCAGCCAGGGAAGAGGCTTTCCCTACAATGAGCAGTTCTTC.

The rearrangement uses TRBV10-3 and TRBJ2-1; 8 positions match TRBD2. The V and J ends lost 0 bases and 7 bases, in that order; junction bases with no gene match: 2. This CDR3 spans 14 amino acids. Germline-derived CDR1 and CDR2 are ENHRY and SYGVKD. The CDR3 coding sequence is TGTGCCATCAGTGAGTCGGCTAGCGGGAATGAGCAGTTCTTC. This translates into CAISESASGNEQFF.

The V and J genes are TRBV3-1 (or the pseudogene TRBV3-2) and TRBJ2-7; no clear D gene. Between the trimmed V and J ends, which lost 1 base and 3 bases, there was a span of 7 bases. The CDR3 contains 13 residues. Germline CDR1 LGHDT, CDR2 YNNKEL (reference sequence). The CDR3 loop reads CASSQVGSYEQYF. Written as DNA, the CDR3 is TGTGCCAGCAGCCAAGTGGGAAGCTACGAGCAGTACTTC.

The DNA of the CDR3 is TGTGCCAGCAGTGAAACCCGGCCGTCCAGCTATGGCTACACCTTC. This sequence encodes CASSETRPSSYGYTF. The rearrangement links TRBV2 to TRBJ1-2, with D uncertain. Germline-derived CDR1 and CDR2 are SNHLY and FYNNEI. CDR3 length: 15 residues. Trimming removed 2 bases from V and 4 bases from J, with 14 bases in between.

This chain joins TRBV4-3 and TRBJ2-7; 9 bases are shared with TRBD2. This CDR3 spans 15 amino acids. Germline lookup yields CDR1 LGHNA and CDR2 YSLEER. The V and J ends lost 0 bases and 2 bases, in that order; junction bases with no gene match: 2. In DNA form, the CDR3 reads TGCGCCAGCAGCCAAGATGGCGGGAGGGCCTACGAGCAGTACTTC. Translation gives CASSQDGGRAYEQYF.